The 21 T cell receptor beta chains listed next were all sequenced from one sample in a study of PD-1 blockade in classical Hodgkin lymphoma. The time point is: cycle 4 day 1 (C4D1), after more than five weeks of nivolumab. Following autologous stem cell transplantation, relapse occurred in every patient, and exposure to brentuximab vedotin varied. Clones were read by immunoSEQ multiplex PCR, and TCRdb kept only the in-frame ones, dropping some. The profile shows 25,000 to 30,000 clones, about four fifths of them singletons. Sequences were derived from peripheral blood mononuclear cells (PBMCs), sampled before the fourth cycle of nivolumab. Receptors originate from a human donor with classical Hodgkin lymphoma.

V is TRBV7-9 and J is TRBJ2-7; D remains unclear. Per germline, CDR1 SEHNR and CDR2 FQNEAQ (reference sequence). V was clipped by 3 bases and J by 1 base, with 7 bases between them. The CDR3 has 13 amino acids. In DNA, the CDR3 is TGTGCCAGCAGCTTGACTTATTCCTACGAGCAGTACTTC. It translates to CASSLTYSYEQYF.

This sequence joins TRBV28 and TRBJ1-5; D unclear. This CDR3 has 15 amino acids. The V gene's germline CDR1 is MDHEN and CDR2 SYDVKM. The V gene lost 3 bases and the J gene lost 0 bases, with 9 bases spanning the gap. In DNA, the CDR3 is TGTGCCAGCAGTTTCCCCTGGGATAGCAATCAGCCCCAGCATTTT. It yields the protein CASSFPWDSNQPQHF.

The chain carries TRBV5-4 and TRBJ1-2; D is perhaps TRBD1 (5 bases). Germline-derived CDR1 and CDR2 are SGHNT and YYREEE (reference sequence). V was trimmed by 0 bases and J by 4 bases, leaving 16 bases between them. The CDR3 length is 16 residues. CDR3 protein: CASSLDWRGGGYGYTF. DNA for the CDR3: TGTGCCAGCAGCTTGGACTGGAGGGGCGGTGGCTATGGCTACACCTTC.

J is TRBJ2-7 and V is TRBV19; D is tentatively TRBD1 or TRBD2 (5 bases each). In germline, CDR1 is LNHDA, CDR2 SQIVND (reference sequence). The CDR3 sequence is 16 residues long. V was shortened by 5 bases and J by 3 bases, with 20 bases between the two germline ends. CDR3 amino acids: CASSAGRFDYYYEQYF. In nucleotides, the CDR3 is TGTGCCAGTAGTGCAGGGCGATTCGACTACTACTACGAGCAGTACTTC. Full variable domain (remainder filled in from reference TRBV19 and TRBJ2-7): DGGITQSPKYLFRKEGQNVTLSCEQNLNHDAMYWYRQDPGQGLRLIYYSQIVNDFQKGDIAEGYSVSREKKESFPLTVTSAQKNPTAFYLCASSAGRFDYYYEQYFGPGTRLTVT.

The V gene is TRBV10-2, the J gene TRBJ1-6, with D tentatively TRBD1 (5 bases). Germline V gives CDR1 WSHSY, CDR2 SAAADI. V lost 3 bases, J lost 9 bases, and 24 bases lay in between. The CDR3 runs 18 residues. This chain's CDR3 is CASSEYGGLSWEASPLHF. As DNA, the CDR3 is TGCGCCAGCAGTGAATACGGGGGTCTGAGTTGGGAGGCTTCACCCCTCCACTTT.

V is TRBV7-7 and J is TRBJ2-7; D is ambiguous. From germline, CDR1 is SSHAT and CDR2 FNYEAQ (reference sequence). This CDR3 has 13 amino acids. Trimming took 3 bases from V and 2 from J, leaving 8 bases between them. The CDR3 reads CASSFSETYEQYF. DNA of the CDR3: TGTGCCAGCAGCTTCAGTGAAACCTACGAGCAGTACTTC.

V is TRBV11-3 and J is TRBJ2-3; tentatively, D is TRBD1 (5 bases). Germline CDR1 SGHNT, CDR2 YENEEA. CDR3 length: 17 amino acids. The V gene lost 5 bases and the J gene lost 5 bases, with 23 bases spanning the gap. CDR3 sequence reads: CASSERPSGGARDTQYF. CDR3 bases: TGTGCCAGCAGCGAACGCCCCTCGGGTGGGGCGCGAGATACGCAGTATTTT.

This sequence joins TRBV6-4 and TRBJ2-2; 8 nucleotides agree with TRBD1. The length of the CDR3 is 14 residues. The trim removed 7 bases at V and 6 bases at J, leaving 7 bases unmatched. Germline lookup yields CDR1 MRHNA and CDR2 SNTAGT. CDR3 protein: CASIGTGPPGELFF. CDR3 DNA: TGTGCCAGCATCGGGACAGGACCGCCCGGGGAGCTGTTTTTT.

The V gene is TRBV2, the J gene TRBJ2-1, with TRBD1 as a possible D gene (6 bases). The CDR3 sequence is 15 residues long. V dropped 7 bases and J dropped 2 bases, with 15 bases sitting between them. Germline lookup yields CDR1 SNHLY and CDR2 FYNNEI. The DNA for the CDR3 is TGTGCCAGCACCCCCGAAGGGGGTACCTACAATGAGCAGTTCTTC. Translation: CASTPEGGTYNEQFF.

This clone was observed a single time. The chain is built from TRBV27 and TRBJ1-4, with 9 positions matching TRBD1. CDR3 length: 15 residues. Trimming cost V 5 bases and J 7 bases; bases outside gene matches: 8. CDR1 MNHEY and CDR2 SMNVEV come from the germline V gene (reference sequence). The CDR3 DNA follows: TGTGCCAGCAGTGCGATTGACAGGGGGGGTGAAAAACTGTTTTTT. It yields the protein CASSAIDRGGEKLFF.

The chain couples TRBV7-6 to TRBJ2-1, with TRBD2 identical over 8 bases. The germline CDR1 and CDR2 sequences are SGHVS and FNYEAQ. V gave up 5 bases and J gave up 10 bases; unmatched junction bases: 10. The CDR3 spans 14 residues. The DNA of the CDR3 is TGTGCCAGCAGCCCCGGGACTAGGATTCTCGAGCAGTTCTTC. Translation gives CASSPGTRILEQFF. Complete variable domain (other parts from reference TRBV7-6 and TRBJ2-1): GAGVSQSPRYKVTKRGQDVALRCDPISGHVSLYWYRQALGQGPEFLTYFNYEAQQDKSGLPNDRFSAERPEGSISTLTIQRTEQRDSAMYRCASSPGTRILEQFFGPGTRLTVL.

The chain is built from TRBV19 and TRBJ1-5, with TRBD1 matching over 7 bases. The CDR3 is made up of 15 amino acids. V gave up 7 bases and J gave up 3 bases; unmatched junction bases: 9. The V gene's germline CDR1 is LNHDA and CDR2 SQIVND (reference sequence). This CDR3 reads CASTPLGTDNQPQHF. CDR3 DNA sequence: TGTGCCAGTACCCCCTTAGGGACAGACAATCAGCCCCAGCATTTT.

The chain couples TRBV10-3 to TRBJ1-2; D is unresolved. The CDR3 totals 14 residues. The V gene's germline CDR1 is ENHRY and CDR2 SYGVKD. V lost 1 base, J lost 0 bases, and 6 bases lay in between. CDR3 nucleotides: TGTGCCATCAGTGAGTACGGAGCTAACTATGGCTACACCTTC. It yields the protein CAISEYGANYGYTF.

The chain joins TRBV15 to TRBJ1-3, with a tentative D call TRBD1 (6 bases). The CDR3 is 16 residues long. V lost 1 base, J lost 4 bases, and 14 bases lay in between. Germline V gene data show CDR1 as LNHNV and CDR2 as YYDKDF (reference sequence). CDR3 loop: CATSRAGQLLGNTIYF. The CDR3 DNA is TGTGCCACCAGCAGAGCCGGACAGCTTCTCGGAAACACCATATATTTT.

This CDR3 is CASSLLTGGTGELFF. The CDR3 DNA reads as TGCGCCAGCAGCTTGTTAACAGGGGGCACCGGGGAGCTGTTTTTT. The rearrangement links TRBV5-1 to TRBJ2-2; TRBD1 aligns across 8 bases. J was trimmed by 4 bases and V by 1 base; bases with no gene match: 3. Looked up from germline, CDR1 is SGHRS and CDR2 is YFSETQ. The CDR3 contains 15 residues.

This clone was picked up one time. The chain combines TRBV4-1 with TRBJ1-3; D is undetermined. CDR1 and CDR2 from the germline V gene are MGHRA and YSYEKL. This CDR3 has 15 amino acids. The V end lost 1 base, the J end lost 0 bases, and 7 bases lay between the germline ends. CDR3 protein: CASSQVTTSGNTIYF. As DNA, the CDR3 is TGCGCCAGCAGCCAAGTCACCACCTCTGGAAACACCATATATTTT.

The gene calls are TRBV21-1 and TRBJ1-2. TRBV21-1 is a listed pseudogene. This CDR3 has 8 residues. The CDR3 DNA reads as TGCGACTCGGGTGGCTACACCTTC. This codes for CDSGGYTF.

The V and J genes are TRBV6-6 and TRBJ1-5; the D is unclear. Deletions cut 7 bases from V and 7 bases from J, with 14 bases between. The V gene's germline CDR1 is MNHNY and CDR2 SVGAGI (reference sequence). The CDR3 runs to 13 residues. The CDR3 loop is CASTHGGRQPQHF. CDR3 nucleotide sequence: TGTGCCAGCACCCACGGAGGGCGACAGCCCCAGCATTTT.

CDR3 bases: TGTGCCAGCAGCTTGGGGCTATTCATGAACACTGAAGCTTTCTTT. Protein sequence: CASSLGLFMNTEAFF. This chain links TRBV5-8 with TRBJ1-1, with no clear D. CDR1 and CDR2 from the germline V gene are SGHTS and YDEGEE. V shed 0 bases and J shed 0 bases, with 9 bases lying between them. The CDR3 length is 15 residues.

The genes are TRBV7-8 and TRBJ1-1; 9 bases agree with TRBD1. Losses at the gene ends were 7 bases for V and 4 bases for J; bases not matched to a gene: 13. The CDR3 runs 16 residues. Germline V CDR1 and CDR2: SGHVS, FQNEAQ. The CDR3 DNA follows: TGTGCCAGCACCAATGGAGGGACAGGGTCGGTCACTGAAGCTTTCTTT. This gives the protein CASTNGGTGSVTEAFF. The whole variable domain, remainder taken from reference TRBV7-8 and TRBJ1-1, is GAGVSQSPRYKVAKRGQDVALRCDPISGHVSLFWYQQALGQGPEFLTYFQNEAQLDKSGLPSDRFFAERPEGSVSTLKIQRTQQEDSAVYLCASTNGGTGSVTEAFFGQGTRLTVV.

The chain uses TRBV27 and TRBJ2-7, with 14 bases aligning to TRBD2. The CDR3 sequence is 18 residues long. Germline V lookup: CDR1 MNHEY, CDR2 SMNVEV (reference sequence). V lost 4 bases and J lost 6; bases outside the gene matches: 14. CDR3 protein: CASSSSGGLAGEVGEQYF. CDR3 nucleotides: TGTGCCAGCAGTTCCTCCGGGGGACTAGCGGGGGAAGTGGGCGAGCAGTACTTC.